Below are 27 T cell receptor beta chains sequenced from a single sample in a study of human T cells and chemical hapten exposure. TCRdb reanalysed the RACE reads using MiXCR and keeps one entry per CDR3 protein. The table lists about 120,000 distinct CDR3 sequences, about 11% of them singletons, with over 2% in the top ten. This sample's time point: patch test 3, about 24 weeks after DPC sensitization. The treatment: therapeutic diphenylcyclopropenone sensitization with weekly scalp DPC. The specimen comprised whole blood, sampled in connection with sensitization to the hapten diphenylcyclopropenone (DPC). The receptors derive from a woman aged 50 to 65 with alopecia areata. Some clones in this sample may be carry-over from other donors' samples.

This clonotype was picked up a small number of times. The chain is built from TRBV3-1 and TRBJ2-7; D ambiguous. V lost 4 bases and J lost 1, with 11 bases in between. CDR1 is LGHDT, CDR2 YNNKEL, per germline (reference sequence). CDR3 length equals 14 residues. CDR3 amino acids: CASSPRRISYEQYF. The DNA for the CDR3 is TGTGCCAGCAGCCCCCGGCGGATTTCCTACGAGCAGTACTTC.

This clonotype appeared a few times. The chain is built from TRBV21-1 and TRBJ2-3; the D segment call TRBD2 is taken from the table without a DNA check. TRBV21-1 counts as a pseudogene. The CDR3 extends over 16 amino acids. The CDR3 nucleotides read TGTGCCAGCAGCAAAGAGGGCCAAAAGGTCGCAGATACGCAGTATTTT. Translation: CASSKEGQKVADTQYF.

This clonotype was counted ten times or more. CDR3 residues: CASSPSDTQYF. As DNA, the CDR3 is TGTGCCAGCAGTCCTTCAGATACGCAGTATTTT. This sequence joins TRBV2 and TRBJ2-3; D remains unclear. The CDR3 extends over 11 amino acids. Germline CDR1 is SNHLY and CDR2 is FYNNEI. Trimming cost V 5 bases and J 4 bases, with 4 bases left between them.

The chain has TRBV12-3 or TRBV12-4 and TRBJ1-5, with a weak D call TRBD1 (5 bases). V lost 7 bases and J lost 6, with 10 bases in between. The CDR3 is 12 amino acids. In DNA, the CDR3 is TGTGCCAGCACCCACGGGGGTCAGCCCCAGCATTTT. It is translated as CASTHGGQPQHF.

This clonotype was detected only a few times. CDR3 sequence reads: CASTNRQAAPTYTQYF. CDR3 DNA: TGTGCCAGCACCAATCGACAGGCGGCCCCGACATATACGCAGTATTTT. V and J are TRBV25-1 and TRBJ2-3, with D maybe TRBD1 (6 bases). This CDR3 contains 16 residues. Trimming removed 7 bases at V and 7 bases at J, with 24 bases between. Germline CDR1 reads MGHDK; CDR2 reads SYGVNS.

This rearrangement joins TRBV14 to TRBJ2-1; D gene uncertain. The CDR3 sequence is 13 residues long. V was cut by 1 base and J by 12 bases, with 13 bases left in between. The germline V gene encodes CDR1 SGHDN and CDR2 FVKESK. The CDR3 DNA follows: TGTGCCAGCAGCCAAGTTGAGAGATATGGGCAGTTCTTC. This sequence encodes CASSQVERYGQFF.

This clonotype turned up a few times. The chain recombines TRBV20-1 with TRBJ1-1, with D possibly being TRBD1 (5 bases). Germline V gene lookup returns CDR1 DFQATT and CDR2 SNEGSKA (reference sequence). V dropped 5 bases and J dropped 1 base, with 11 bases sitting between them. This CDR3 has 13 residues. The CDR3 loop reads CSAPGTWNTEAFF. The CDR3 coding sequence is TGCAGTGCTCCGGGGACTTGGAACACTGAAGCTTTCTTT.

This clonotype was seen more than once but under ten times. The chain recombines TRBV3-1 with TRBJ2-3, with D tentatively TRBD1 or TRBD2 (5 bases each). Germline CDR1 and CDR2: LGHDT and YNNKEL (reference sequence). The CDR3 consists of 17 residues. V lost 0 bases and J lost 0, with 13 bases in between. The CDR3 nucleotides read TGTGCCAGCAGCCAAGATTTTCGGGGCCCTAGCACAGATACGCAGTATTTT. Its protein is CASSQDFRGPSTDTQYF.

V is TRBV6-6 and J is TRBJ2-3; D gene uncertain. Germline V gene sequence: CDR1 MNHNY, CDR2 SVGAGI (reference sequence). Trimming shortened V by 6 bases and J by 2 bases, and 6 bases separated the two germline ends. This CDR3 has 12 amino acids. This CDR3 reads CASRGFTDTQYF. The CDR3 bases are TGTGCCAGCAGAGGATTCACAGATACGCAGTATTTT.

The J gene is TRBJ2-7, the V gene TRBV6-6; D gene ambiguous. The V gene lost 1 base and the J gene lost 6 bases, with 7 bases spanning the gap. The CDR3 runs to 12 residues. Germline V gene lookup returns CDR1 MNHNY and CDR2 SVGAGI (reference sequence). The CDR3 region is CASSYFPAEQYF. CDR3 nucleotides: TGTGCCAGCAGTTACTTCCCGGCCGAGCAGTACTTC.

The rearrangement joins TRBV12-3 or TRBV12-4 to TRBJ1-2; the D gene is possibly TRBD1 (6 bases). Trimming pared 6 bases from V and 3 bases from J, leaving 11 bases between. This CDR3 contains 13 residues. The CDR3 DNA reads as TGTGCCAGCAGCTCGGACAGCGACTATGGCTACACCTTC. Residues: CASSSDSDYGYTF.

This clonotype was seen repeatedly, ten times or more. The V gene is TRBV7-9, the J gene TRBJ2-7, with D perhaps TRBD2 (5 bases). Trimming took 4 bases from V and 3 from J, leaving 7 bases between them. There are 12 residues in the CDR3. Germline assignment: CDR1 SEHNR and CDR2 FQNEAQ (reference sequence). The CDR3 region has the DNA TGTGCCAGCAGCTCGGGGTACTACGAGCAGTACTTC. Translated, it gives CASSSGYYEQYF.

There are many counts of this clonotype. V gene TRBV27 combines with J gene TRBJ1-5; possibly TRBD1 for D (5 bases). CDR3 length equals 16 residues. Trimming stripped 0 bases from V and 2 bases from J, with 11 bases between. Per germline, CDR1 MNHEY and CDR2 SMNVEV (reference sequence). The CDR3 DNA is TGTGCCAGCAGTTTATCTCAGGGAGAGGGCAATCAGCCCCAGCATTTT. Translating it yields CASSLSQGEGNQPQHF.

The chain links TRBV2 to TRBJ1-6, with no clear D. The CDR3 is 14 residues long. Trimming left V 6 bases short and J 10 bases short, with 16 bases between. CDR1 and CDR2 from the germline V gene are SNHLY and FYNNEI. This chain's CDR3 is CASRVRTFESPLHF. CDR3 DNA: TGTGCCAGCAGGGTCAGGACGTTTGAATCACCCCTCCACTTT.

This clonotype was found a few times. The V and J genes are TRBV2 and TRBJ2-3; D is possibly TRBD1 (6 bases). The germline V gene has CDR1 SNHLY and CDR2 FYNNEI. V dropped 2 bases and J dropped 3 bases, with 9 bases sitting between them. The CDR3 contains 14 residues. The CDR3 protein is CASSEQGQTDTQYF. The CDR3 bases are TGTGCCAGCAGTGAACAAGGACAGACAGATACGCAGTATTTT. The entire variable domain, with the rest obtained from reference TRBV2 and TRBJ2-3, is as follows: EPEVTQTPSHQVTQMGQEVILRCVPISNHLYFYWYRQILGQKVEFLVSFYNNEISEKSEIFDDQFSVERPDGSNFTLKIRSTKLEDSAMYFCASSEQGQTDTQYFGPGTRLTVL.

This rearrangement joins TRBV12-3 or TRBV12-4 to TRBJ1-5; perhaps TRBD1 as D (5 bases). The CDR3 runs to 14 residues. Trimming removed 6 bases from V and 10 bases from J, with 19 bases in between. CDR3 sequence reads: CASRLSGASSPQHF. In nucleotides, the CDR3 is TGTGCCAGCAGACTCTCCGGGGCCAGCAGCCCCCAGCATTTT.

This clonotype was seen at least ten times. In DNA, the CDR3 is TGCAGTGCTAGAAGGGCAGTCTCCTACGAGCAGTACTTC. It encodes CSARRAVSYEQYF. This chain joins TRBV20-1 and TRBJ2-7; no reliable D call. CDR1 DFQATT and CDR2 SNEGSKA come from the germline V gene (reference sequence). V lost 2 bases to trimming and J lost 0 bases, with 8 bases between them. CDR3 length equals 13 residues.

V usage is TRBV6-6 and J usage is TRBJ1-4; D possibly corresponds to TRBD1 (5 bases). This CDR3 is built from 13 residues. Germline values: CDR1 MNHNY, CDR2 SVGAGI (reference sequence). With 6 bases removed from V and 12 bases from J, the gap between germline ends came to 17 bases. CDR3 sequence (DNA): TGTGCCAGCAGGGCAGGGACCTCAGGGCAACTGTTTTTT. Translation gives CASRAGTSGQLFF.

This clonotype was counted many times. The chain has TRBV2 and TRBJ2-1, with 7 bases that match TRBD2. The V and J ends lost 5 bases and 7 bases, in that order; junction bases with no gene match: 14. CDR3 length: 16 amino acids. Germline V lookup: CDR1 SNHLY, CDR2 FYNNEI. CDR3: CASSTKWGGGGNEQFF. The CDR3 region has the DNA TGTGCCAGCAGTACCAAATGGGGGGGAGGTGGGAATGAGCAGTTCTTC.

DNA for the CDR3: TGTGCCACCAGCAGGCCCAATCAGCCCCAGCATTTT. Protein sequence: CATSRPNQPQHF. V and J are TRBV24-1 and TRBJ1-5, with D hard to call. Deletions cut 7 bases from V and 3 bases from J, with 6 bases between. Germline V gives CDR1 KGHDR, CDR2 SFDVKD. The length of the CDR3 is 12 residues.

This clonotype was counted only a few times. The chain joins TRBV7-2 to TRBJ1-1, with D possibly TRBD1 on 5 matching bases. The CDR3 loop spans 14 amino acids. Germline CDR1 reads SGHTA; CDR2 reads FQGNSA. Trimming removed 2 bases at V and 4 bases at J, with 11 bases between. CDR3 DNA sequence: TGTGCCAGCAGCTTATCCGAGAGGGGCACTGAAGCTTTCTTT. Residues: CASSLSERGTEAFF.

The chain joins TRBV15 to TRBJ2-5, with D possibly being TRBD1 (5 bases). The V gene's germline CDR1 is LNHNV and CDR2 YYDKDF (reference sequence). With 1 base removed from V and 7 bases from J, the gap between germline ends came to 13 bases. The CDR3 runs 14 residues. This chain's CDR3 is CATSRVKGSGTQYF. The CDR3 DNA is TGTGCCACCAGCAGAGTGAAGGGGTCCGGGACCCAGTACTTC.

This chain connects TRBV5-5 to TRBJ2-3, with 9 nucleotides matching TRBD2. Trimming took 2 bases from V and 4 from J; bases not matched to a gene: 5. This CDR3 is 15 amino acids long. Germline loops: CDR1 SGHKS, CDR2 YYEKEE (reference sequence). CDR3 coding DNA: TGTGCCAGCAGCTTAGCGGGGGGATATTCAGATACGCAGTATTTT. Translation gives CASSLAGGYSDTQYF.

The V call is TRBV6-2 or TRBV6-3, the J call TRBJ1-5; 8 bases match TRBD1. The germline gives CDR1 MNHEY, CDR2 SVGEGT. The V gene end was trimmed by 6 bases and the J gene end by 2 bases; junction bases not matched to a gene: 6. The CDR3 runs to 15 residues. DNA of the CDR3: TGTGCCAGCAGCCGGACAGGGAGGGGCAATCAGCCCCAGCATTTT. It translates to CASSRTGRGNQPQHF.

This clonotype was found a few times. This chain uses TRBV12-3 or TRBV12-4 with TRBJ2-7, with unresolved D. Trimming took off 6 bases at V and 2 bases at J, with 11 bases between the two ends. The CDR3 runs 13 residues. The CDR3 DNA reads as TGTGCCAGCAGCCCAGGACGTGCCTACGAGCAGTACTTC. Translating gives CASSPGRAYEQYF.

Only a few counts were recorded for this clonotype. The chain recombines TRBV20-1 with TRBJ2-3, with TRBD2 matching over 12 bases. Germline CDR1 and CDR2: DFQATT and SNEGSKA (reference sequence). This CDR3 region has 17 residues. With V trimmed by 0 bases and J by 3 bases, 7 bases remained unmatched. The CDR3 region has the DNA TGCAGTGCTAGAGATAGACTAGCGGGAGTCGTGACAGATACGCAGTATTTT. It specifies CSARDRLAGVVTDTQYF.

The rearrangement uses TRBV28 and TRBJ2-7; D remains unclear. The CDR3 is 12 amino acids. V shed 10 bases and J shed 3 bases, with 13 bases lying between them. CDR1 is MDHEN and CDR2 is SYDVKM in the germline V gene. Here the CDR3 reads CATQVLGYEQYF. As DNA, the CDR3 is TGTGCCACCCAGGTCTTGGGCTACGAGCAGTACTTC.